Listed below are T cell receptor beta chains from one sample, sequenced in a study of identifying expanded T cells in peripheral blood. Generated by immunoSEQ multiplex PCR, the TCRdb table keeps only in-frame clones and is missing some. Of 90,000 to 95,000 clones in the sample, nearly 90% were seen once. Sequencing used blood. The receptors originated from a person aged 18 to 70 in good health. The CDR3 runs from the conserved cysteine through the conserved F or W. D genes are given only for firm matches. Where a row states a size, it is once, few, many or the class of an expanded clone; other rows omit it.

>TRBV13|13|NA|TRBJ1-2|NA
CASSQGMDYGYTF
TGTGCCAGCAGCCAGGGGATGGACTATGGCTACACCTTC
>TRBV27|13|NA|TRBJ2-3|NA
CASKRASTDTQYF
TGTGCCAGCAAAAGGGCTAGCACAGATACGCAGTATTTT
>TRBV9|16|NA|TRBJ1-2|NA
CASSVRLDSFPYGYTF
TGTGCCAGCAGCGTACGCCTCGACAGTTTTCCTTATGGCTACACCTTC
>TRBV5-1|14|NA|TRBJ1-2|NA
CASSQSGEGHGYTF
TGCGCCAGCAGCCAGTCAGGGGAGGGGCACGGCTACACCTTC
>TRBV5-1|14|NA|TRBJ2-2|NA
CASSVSHGGGELFF
TGCGCCAGCAGCGTGAGTCATGGAGGAGGGGAGCTGTTTTTT
>TRBV30|14|NA|TRBJ2-7|NA
CAWTVGSTAYEQYF
TGTGCCTGGACTGTGGGGTCAACGGCATACGAGCAGTACTTC
>TRBV5-1|15|NA|TRBJ1-2|NA
CASSLFPGFTYGYTF
TGCGCCAGCAGCTTGTTTCCGGGTTTTACCTATGGCTACACCTTC
>TRBV19|15|NA|TRBJ1-2|NA
CASSIRRGPEYGYTF
TGTGCCAGTAGTATCCGCCGGGGCCCGGAGTATGGCTACACCTTC
>TRBV27|15|NA|TRBJ2-5|TRBD1
CASSSTGAGEETQYF
TGTGCCAGCAGTTCTACAGGGGCCGGCGAGGAGACCCAGTACTTC
>TRBV7-7|16|once|TRBJ2-7|TRBD1
CASSPGPTGAAYEQYF
TGTGCCAGCAGCCCGGGGCCGACAGGGGCGGCCTACGAGCAGTACTTC